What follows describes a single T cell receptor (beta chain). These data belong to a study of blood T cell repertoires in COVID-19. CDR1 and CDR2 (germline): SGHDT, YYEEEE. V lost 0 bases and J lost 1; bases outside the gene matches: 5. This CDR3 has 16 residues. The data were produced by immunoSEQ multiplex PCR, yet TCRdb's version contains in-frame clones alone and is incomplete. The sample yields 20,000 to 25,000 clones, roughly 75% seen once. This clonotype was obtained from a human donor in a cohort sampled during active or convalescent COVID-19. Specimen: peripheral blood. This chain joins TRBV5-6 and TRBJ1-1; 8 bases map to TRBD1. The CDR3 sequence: CASSLARGQRNTEAFF. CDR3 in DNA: TGTGCCAGCAGCTTGGCCAGGGGGCAACGGAACACTGAAGCTTTCTTT.